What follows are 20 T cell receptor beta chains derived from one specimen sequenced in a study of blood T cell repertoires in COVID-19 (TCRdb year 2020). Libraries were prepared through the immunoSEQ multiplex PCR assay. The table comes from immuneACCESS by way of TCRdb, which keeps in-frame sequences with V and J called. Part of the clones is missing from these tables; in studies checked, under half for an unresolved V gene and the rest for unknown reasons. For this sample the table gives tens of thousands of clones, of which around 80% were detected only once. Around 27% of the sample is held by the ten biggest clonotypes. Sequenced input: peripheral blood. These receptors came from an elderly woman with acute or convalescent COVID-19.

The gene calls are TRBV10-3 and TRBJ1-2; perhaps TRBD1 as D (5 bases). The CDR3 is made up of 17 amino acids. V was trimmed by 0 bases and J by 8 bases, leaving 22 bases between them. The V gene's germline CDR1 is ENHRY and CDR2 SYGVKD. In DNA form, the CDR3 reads TGTGCCATCAGTGAGTCAGAGTTTGGCAGGGATGGATACGGCTACACCTTC. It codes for CAISESEFGRDGYGYTF.

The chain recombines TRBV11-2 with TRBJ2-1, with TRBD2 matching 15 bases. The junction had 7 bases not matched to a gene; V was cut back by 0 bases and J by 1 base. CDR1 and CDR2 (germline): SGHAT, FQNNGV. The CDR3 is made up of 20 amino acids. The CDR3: CASSLEGLAGGMMSYNEQFF. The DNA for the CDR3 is TGTGCCAGCAGCTTAGAGGGACTAGCGGGAGGAATGATGTCCTACAATGAGCAGTTCTTC.

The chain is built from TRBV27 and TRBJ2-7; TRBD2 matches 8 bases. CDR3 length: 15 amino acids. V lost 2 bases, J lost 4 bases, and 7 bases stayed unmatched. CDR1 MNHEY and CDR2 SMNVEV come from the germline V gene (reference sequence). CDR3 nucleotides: TGTGCCAGCAGTTTAAGGGCGGGAGGTAGGTACGAGCAGTACTTC. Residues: CASSLRAGGRYEQYF.

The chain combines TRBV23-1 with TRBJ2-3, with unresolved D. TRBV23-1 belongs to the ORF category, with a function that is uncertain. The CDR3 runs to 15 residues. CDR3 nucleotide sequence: TGCGGAGAAGACACAATCTTACCTAGCACAGATACGCAGTATTTT. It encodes CGEDTILPSTDTQYF.

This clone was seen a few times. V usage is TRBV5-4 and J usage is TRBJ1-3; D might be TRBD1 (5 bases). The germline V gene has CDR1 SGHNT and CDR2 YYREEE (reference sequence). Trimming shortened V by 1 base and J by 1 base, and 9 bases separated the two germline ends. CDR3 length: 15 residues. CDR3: CASSLFGGSGNTIYF. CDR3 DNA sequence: TGTGCCAGCAGCTTGTTCGGGGGATCTGGAAACACCATATATTTT.

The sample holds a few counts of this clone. CDR3 residues: CASSLGLAGTNEQFF. CDR3 DNA: TGTGCCAGCAGTTTAGGACTAGCGGGAACCAATGAGCAGTTCTTC. The genes are TRBV28 and TRBJ2-1; 12 bases fit TRBD2. The V gene's germline CDR1 is MDHEN and CDR2 SYDVKM. The CDR3 consists of 15 residues. V trimming: 2 bases; J trimming: 6 bases; junction bases outside the gene matches: 2. The full variable domain, in which reference TRBV28 and TRBJ2-1 provide the parts outside the CDR3, is DVKVTQSSRYLVKRTGEKVFLECVQDMDHENMFWYRQDPGLGLRLIYFSYDVKMKEKGDIPEGYSVSREKKERFSLILESASTNQTSMYLCASSLGLAGTNEQFFGPGTRLTVL.

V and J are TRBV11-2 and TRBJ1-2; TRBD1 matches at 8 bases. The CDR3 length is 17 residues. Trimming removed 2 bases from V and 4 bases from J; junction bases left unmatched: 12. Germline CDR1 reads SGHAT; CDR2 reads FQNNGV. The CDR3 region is CASSLRRHMGTGYGYTF. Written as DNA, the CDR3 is TGTGCCAGCAGCTTAAGGCGCCATATGGGGACAGGCTATGGCTACACCTTC.

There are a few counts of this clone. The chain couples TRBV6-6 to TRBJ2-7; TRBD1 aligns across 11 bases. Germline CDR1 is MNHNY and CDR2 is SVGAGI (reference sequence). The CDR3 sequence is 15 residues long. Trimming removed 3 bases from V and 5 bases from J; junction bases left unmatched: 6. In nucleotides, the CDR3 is TGTGCCAGCAGTTATCCCGGACAGGGGGCCCACGAGCAGTACTTC. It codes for CASSYPGQGAHEQYF.

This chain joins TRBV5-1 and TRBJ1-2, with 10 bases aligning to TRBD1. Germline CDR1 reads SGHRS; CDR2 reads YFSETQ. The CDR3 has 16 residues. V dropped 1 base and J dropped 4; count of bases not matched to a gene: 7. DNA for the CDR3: TGCGCCAGCAGCTTGTGGACAGGGGGTTTAGGCTATGGCTACACCTTC. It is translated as CASSLWTGGLGYGYTF.

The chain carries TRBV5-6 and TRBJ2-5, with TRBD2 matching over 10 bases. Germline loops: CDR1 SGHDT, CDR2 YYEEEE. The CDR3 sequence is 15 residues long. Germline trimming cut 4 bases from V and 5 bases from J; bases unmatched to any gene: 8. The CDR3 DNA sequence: TGTGCCAGCAGCCGGGGGGCTAGCGGGAGTGAGACCCAGTACTTC. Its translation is CASSRGASGSETQYF. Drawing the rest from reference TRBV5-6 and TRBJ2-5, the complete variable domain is DAGVTQSPTHLIKTRGQQVTLRCSPKSGHDTVSWYQQALGQGPQFIFQYYEEEERQRGNFPDRFSGHQFPNYSSELNVNALLLGDSALYLCASSRGASGSETQYFGPGTRLLVL.

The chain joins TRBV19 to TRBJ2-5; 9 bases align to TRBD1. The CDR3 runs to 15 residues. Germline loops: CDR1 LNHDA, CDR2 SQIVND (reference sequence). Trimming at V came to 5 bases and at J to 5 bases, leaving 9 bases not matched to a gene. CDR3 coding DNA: TGTGCCAGTAGTGCAACGGACAGGGGTTGGGAGACCCAGTACTTC. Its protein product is CASSATDRGWETQYF.

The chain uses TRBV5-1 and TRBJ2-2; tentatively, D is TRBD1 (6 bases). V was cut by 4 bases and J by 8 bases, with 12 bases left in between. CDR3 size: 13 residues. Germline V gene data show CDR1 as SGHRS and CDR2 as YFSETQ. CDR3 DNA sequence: TGCGCCAGCAGCCTCGGGACACTTGGGGAGCTGTTTTTT. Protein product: CASSLGTLGELFF.

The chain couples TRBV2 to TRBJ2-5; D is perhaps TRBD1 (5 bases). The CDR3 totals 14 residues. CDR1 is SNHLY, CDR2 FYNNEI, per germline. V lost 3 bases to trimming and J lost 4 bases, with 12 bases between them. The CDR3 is CASSDRVWGETQYF. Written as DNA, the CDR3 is TGTGCCAGCAGTGACAGGGTTTGGGGAGAGACCCAGTACTTC. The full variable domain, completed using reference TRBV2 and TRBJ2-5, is EPEVTQTPSHQVTQMGQEVILRCVPISNHLYFYWYRQILGQKVEFLVSFYNNEISEKSEIFDDQFSVERPDGSNFTLKIRSTKLEDSAMYFCASSDRVWGETQYFGPGTRLLVL.

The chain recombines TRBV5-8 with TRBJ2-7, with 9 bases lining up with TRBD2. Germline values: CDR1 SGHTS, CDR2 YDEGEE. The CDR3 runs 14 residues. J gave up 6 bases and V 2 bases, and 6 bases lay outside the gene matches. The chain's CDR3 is CASSFIAGEGEQYF. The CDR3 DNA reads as TGTGCCAGCAGCTTTATAGCGGGAGAGGGCGAGCAGTACTTC.

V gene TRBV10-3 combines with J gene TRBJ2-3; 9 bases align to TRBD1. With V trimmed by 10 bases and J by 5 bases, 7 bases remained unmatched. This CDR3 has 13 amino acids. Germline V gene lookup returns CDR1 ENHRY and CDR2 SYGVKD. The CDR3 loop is CATKQGAEDTQYF. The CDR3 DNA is TGTGCCACTAAACAGGGGGCCGAAGATACGCAGTATTTT.

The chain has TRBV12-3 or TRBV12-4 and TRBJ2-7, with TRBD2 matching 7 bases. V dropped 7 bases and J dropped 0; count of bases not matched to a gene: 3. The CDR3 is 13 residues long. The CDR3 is CASTGGYSYEQYF. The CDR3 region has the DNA TGTGCCAGCACGGGAGGCTACTCCTACGAGCAGTACTTC.

The CDR3 spells CASSLAATPGLRSYEQYF. The CDR3 region has the DNA TGTGCCAGCAGCTTAGCAGCCACGCCGGGACTGCGCTCCTACGAGCAGTACTTC. V and J are TRBV7-9 and TRBJ2-7; TRBD2 is a possible D gene (6 bases). Trimming shortened V by 0 bases and J by 0 bases, and 18 bases separated the two germline ends. The CDR3 has 18 amino acids. Germline loops: CDR1 SEHNR, CDR2 FQNEAQ (reference sequence).

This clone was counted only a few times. The CDR3 sequence: CAATPGTGGTQYTEAFF. CDR3 coding DNA: TGTGCCGCCACTCCCGGGACAGGGGGAACCCAATACACTGAAGCTTTCTTT. This sequence joins TRBV10-3 and TRBJ1-1, with 11 bases aligning to TRBD1. Germline V CDR1 and CDR2: ENHRY, SYGVKD. Losses at the gene ends were 11 bases for V and 3 bases for J; bases not matched to a gene: 17. This CDR3 is built from 17 residues.

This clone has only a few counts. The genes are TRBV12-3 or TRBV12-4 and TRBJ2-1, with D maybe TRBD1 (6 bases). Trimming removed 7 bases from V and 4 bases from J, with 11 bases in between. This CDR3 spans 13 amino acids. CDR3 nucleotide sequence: TGTGCCAGCAACCAAGGGGGATACAATGAGCAGTTCTTC. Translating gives CASNQGGYNEQFF.

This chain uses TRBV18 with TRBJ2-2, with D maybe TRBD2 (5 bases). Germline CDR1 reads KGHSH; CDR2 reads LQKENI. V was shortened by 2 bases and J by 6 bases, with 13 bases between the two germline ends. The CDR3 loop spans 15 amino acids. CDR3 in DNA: TGTGCCAGCTCACCATCGTCTCCGGGATCCGGGGAGCTGTTTTTT. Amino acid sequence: CASSPSSPGSGELFF.